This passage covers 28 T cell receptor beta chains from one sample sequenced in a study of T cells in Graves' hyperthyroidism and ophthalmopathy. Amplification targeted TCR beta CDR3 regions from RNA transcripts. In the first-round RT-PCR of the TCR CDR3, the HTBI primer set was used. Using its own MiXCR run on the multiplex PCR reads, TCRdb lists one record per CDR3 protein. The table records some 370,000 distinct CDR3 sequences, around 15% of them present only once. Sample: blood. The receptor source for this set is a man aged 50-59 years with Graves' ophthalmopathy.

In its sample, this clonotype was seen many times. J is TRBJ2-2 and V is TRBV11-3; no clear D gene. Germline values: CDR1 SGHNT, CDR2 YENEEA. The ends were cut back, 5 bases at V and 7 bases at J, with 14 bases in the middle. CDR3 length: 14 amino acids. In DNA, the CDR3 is TGTGCCAGCAGCACAACCGCGGTGGTCGGGGAGCTGTTTTTT. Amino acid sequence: CASSTTAVVGELFF.

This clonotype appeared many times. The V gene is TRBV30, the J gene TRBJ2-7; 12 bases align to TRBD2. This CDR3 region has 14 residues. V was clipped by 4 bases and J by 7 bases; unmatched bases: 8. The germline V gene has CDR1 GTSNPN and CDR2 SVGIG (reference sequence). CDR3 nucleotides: TGTGCCTGGACTACCGGGACTAGCGGGTTGGAGCAGTACTTC. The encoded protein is CAWTTGTSGLEQYF.

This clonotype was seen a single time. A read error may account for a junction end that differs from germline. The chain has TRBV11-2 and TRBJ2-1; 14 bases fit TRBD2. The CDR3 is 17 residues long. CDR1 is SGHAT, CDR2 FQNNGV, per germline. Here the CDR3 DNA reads TGCGCCAGCAGCCAAGTAGGGACTAGCGGGAGTTCTAATGAGCAGTTCTTC. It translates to CASSQVGTSGSSNEQFF.

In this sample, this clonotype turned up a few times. CDR3 DNA: TGTGCCAGCAGTGCTACTAGCGGGAGTAGGGACGAGCAGTACTTC. Amino acid sequence: CASSATSGSRDEQYF. The chain employs TRBV6-1 and TRBJ2-7, with 11 bases fitting TRBD2. Germline trimming cut 4 bases from V and 5 bases from J; bases unmatched to any gene: 7. Germline V CDR1 and CDR2: MNHNS, SASEGT. This CDR3 has 15 amino acids.

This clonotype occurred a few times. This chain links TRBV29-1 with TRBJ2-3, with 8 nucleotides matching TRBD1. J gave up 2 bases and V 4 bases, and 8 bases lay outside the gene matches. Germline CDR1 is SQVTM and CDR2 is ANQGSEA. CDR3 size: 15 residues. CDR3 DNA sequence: TGCAGCGTTGCCCGGGCAGGGGGCTTCACAGATACGCAGTATTTT. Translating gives CSVARAGGFTDTQYF.

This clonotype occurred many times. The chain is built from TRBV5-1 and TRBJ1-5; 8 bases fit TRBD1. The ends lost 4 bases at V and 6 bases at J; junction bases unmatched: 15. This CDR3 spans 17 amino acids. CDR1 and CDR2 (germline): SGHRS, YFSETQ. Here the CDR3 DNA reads TGCGCCAGCAGCCCCGTCCCCCCAACAGGGGGAGGTCAGCCCCAGCATTTT. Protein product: CASSPVPPTGGGQPQHF.

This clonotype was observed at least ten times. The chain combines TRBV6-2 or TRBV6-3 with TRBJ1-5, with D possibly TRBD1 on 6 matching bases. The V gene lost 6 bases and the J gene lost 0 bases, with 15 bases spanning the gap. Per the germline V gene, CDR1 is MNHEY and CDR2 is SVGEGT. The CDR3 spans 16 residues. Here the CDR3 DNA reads TGTGCCAGCAGAGAACAGGGTTCCTATAGCAATCAGCCCCAGCATTTT. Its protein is CASREQGSYSNQPQHF.

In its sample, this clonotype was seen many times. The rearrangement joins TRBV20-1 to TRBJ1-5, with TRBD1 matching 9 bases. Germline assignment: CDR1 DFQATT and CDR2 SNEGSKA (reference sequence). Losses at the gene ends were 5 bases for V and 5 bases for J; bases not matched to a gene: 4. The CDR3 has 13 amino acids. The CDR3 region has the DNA TGCAGTGCTTTACAGGGGGCAGATCAGCCCCAGCATTTT. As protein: CSALQGADQPQHF.

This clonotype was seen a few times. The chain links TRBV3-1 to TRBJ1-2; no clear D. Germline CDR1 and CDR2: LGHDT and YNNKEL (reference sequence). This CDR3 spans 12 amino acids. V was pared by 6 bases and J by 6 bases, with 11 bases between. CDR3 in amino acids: CASRAGGNGYTF. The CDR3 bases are TGTGCCAGCAGGGCAGGCGGCAATGGCTACACCTTC.

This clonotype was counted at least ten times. The CDR3: CAWSVITGTLNTEAFF. The CDR3 bases are TGTGCCTGGAGTGTAATAACTGGAACACTCAACACTGAAGCTTTCTTT. The rearrangement joins TRBV30 to TRBJ1-1; D not resolved. Trimming pared 0 bases from V and 2 bases from J, leaving 16 bases between. This CDR3 has 16 residues. Looked up from germline, CDR1 is GTSNPN and CDR2 is SVGIG (reference sequence).

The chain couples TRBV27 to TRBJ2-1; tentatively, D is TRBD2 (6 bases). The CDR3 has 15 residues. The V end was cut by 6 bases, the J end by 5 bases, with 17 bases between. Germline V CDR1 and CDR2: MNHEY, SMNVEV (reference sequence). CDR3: CASSQSLAQNNEQFF. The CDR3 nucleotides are TGTGCCAGCAGCCAATCTCTAGCGCAGAACAATGAGCAGTTCTTC.

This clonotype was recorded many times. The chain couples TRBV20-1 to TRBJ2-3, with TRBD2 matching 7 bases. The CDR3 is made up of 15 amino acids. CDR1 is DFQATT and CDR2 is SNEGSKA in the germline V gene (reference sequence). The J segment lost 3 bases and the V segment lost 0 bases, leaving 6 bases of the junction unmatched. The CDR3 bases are TGCAGTGCTAGAGATCGGAGGGAGGGGACAGATACGCAGTATTTT. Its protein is CSARDRREGTDTQYF.

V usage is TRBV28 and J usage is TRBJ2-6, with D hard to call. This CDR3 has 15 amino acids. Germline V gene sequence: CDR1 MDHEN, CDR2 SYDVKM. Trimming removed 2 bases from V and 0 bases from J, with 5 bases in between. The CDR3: CASSLQSSGANVLTF. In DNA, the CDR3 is TGTGCCAGCAGTTTACAGAGCTCTGGGGCCAACGTCCTGACTTTC.

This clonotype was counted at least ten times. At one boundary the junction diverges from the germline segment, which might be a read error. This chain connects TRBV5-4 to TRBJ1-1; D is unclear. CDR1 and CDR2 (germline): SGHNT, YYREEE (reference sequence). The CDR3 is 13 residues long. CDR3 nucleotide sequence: TGTGCCAGCATCTTGGATCAGAACACTGAAGCTTTCTTT. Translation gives CASILDQNTEAFF.

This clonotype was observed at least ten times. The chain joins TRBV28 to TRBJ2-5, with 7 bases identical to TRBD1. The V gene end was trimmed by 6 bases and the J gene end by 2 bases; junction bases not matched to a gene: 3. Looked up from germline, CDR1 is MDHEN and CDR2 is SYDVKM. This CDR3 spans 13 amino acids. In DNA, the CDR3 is TGTGCCAGCAGACAACAGGGGCAAGAGACCCAGTACTTC. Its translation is CASRQQGQETQYF.

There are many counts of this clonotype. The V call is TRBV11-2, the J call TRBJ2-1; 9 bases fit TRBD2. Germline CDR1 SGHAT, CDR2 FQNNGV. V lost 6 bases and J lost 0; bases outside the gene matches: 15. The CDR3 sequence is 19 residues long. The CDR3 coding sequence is TGTGCCAGCAGGTACAGGACTAGCGCCGGGCTAGGCTCCTACAATGAGCAGTTCTTC. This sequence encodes CASRYRTSAGLGSYNEQFF.

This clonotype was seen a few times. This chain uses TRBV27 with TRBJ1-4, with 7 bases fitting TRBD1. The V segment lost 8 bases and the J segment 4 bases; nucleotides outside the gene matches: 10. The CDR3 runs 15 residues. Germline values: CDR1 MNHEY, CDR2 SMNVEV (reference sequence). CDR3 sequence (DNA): TGTGCCAGCTCTCGGTCTAGGGGGCTTAATGAAAAACTGTTTTTT. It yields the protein CASSRSRGLNEKLFF.

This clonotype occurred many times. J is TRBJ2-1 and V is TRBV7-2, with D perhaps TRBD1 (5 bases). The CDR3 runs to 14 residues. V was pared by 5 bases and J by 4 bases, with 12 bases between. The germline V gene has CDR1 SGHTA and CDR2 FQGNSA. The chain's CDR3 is CASSPGYVYNEQFF. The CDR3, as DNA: TGTGCCAGCAGCCCAGGGTATGTGTACAATGAGCAGTTCTTC.

CDR3 amino acids: CACNPIRGPISGANVLTF. The CDR3 DNA sequence: TGTGCCTGCAACCCCATTAGAGGCCCGATCTCTGGGGCCAACGTCCTGACTTTC. V and J are TRBV7-8 and TRBJ2-6; D gene uncertain. V shed 11 bases and J shed 0 bases, with 23 bases lying between them. The CDR3 consists of 18 residues. Germline CDR1 and CDR2: SGHVS and FQNEAQ.

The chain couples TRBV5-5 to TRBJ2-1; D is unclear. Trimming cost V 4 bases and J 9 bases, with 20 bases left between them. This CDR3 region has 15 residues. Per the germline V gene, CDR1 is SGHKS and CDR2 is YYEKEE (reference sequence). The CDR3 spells CASSHLPSPGGEQFF. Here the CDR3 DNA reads TGTGCCAGCAGCCATTTACCCTCCCCGGGTGGTGAGCAGTTCTTC.

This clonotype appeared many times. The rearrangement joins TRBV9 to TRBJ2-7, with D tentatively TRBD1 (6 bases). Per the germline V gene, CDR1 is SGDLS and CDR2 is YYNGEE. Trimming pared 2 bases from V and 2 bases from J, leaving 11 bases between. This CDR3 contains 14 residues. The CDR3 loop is CASSVGQQTYEQYF. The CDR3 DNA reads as TGTGCCAGCAGCGTTGGACAGCAAACCTACGAGCAGTACTTC.

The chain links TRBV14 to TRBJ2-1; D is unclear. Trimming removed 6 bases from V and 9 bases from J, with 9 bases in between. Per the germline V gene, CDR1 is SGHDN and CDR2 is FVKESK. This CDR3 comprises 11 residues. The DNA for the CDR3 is TGTGCCAGCAGTCTTCAAAGTGAGCAGTTCTTC. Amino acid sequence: CASSLQSEQFF.

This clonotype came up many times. This CDR3 is CATSDRDTSRVSAGYTF. The CDR3 coding sequence is TGTGCCACCAGTGATCGGGACACTTCCCGCGTCTCGGCTGGCTACACCTTC. The V gene is TRBV24-1, the J gene TRBJ1-2, with D possibly matching TRBD1 (6 bases). The CDR3 extends over 17 amino acids. V was trimmed by 3 bases and J by 7 bases, leaving 23 bases between them. Germline-derived CDR1 and CDR2 are KGHDR and SFDVKD.

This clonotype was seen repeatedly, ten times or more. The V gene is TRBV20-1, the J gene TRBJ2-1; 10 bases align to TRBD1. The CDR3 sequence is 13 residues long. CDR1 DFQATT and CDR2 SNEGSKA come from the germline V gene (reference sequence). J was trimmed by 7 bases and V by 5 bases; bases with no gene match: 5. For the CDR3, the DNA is TGCAGTGCTCACCGGGACAGGGGTAATGAGCAGTTCTTC. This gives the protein CSAHRDRGNEQFF.

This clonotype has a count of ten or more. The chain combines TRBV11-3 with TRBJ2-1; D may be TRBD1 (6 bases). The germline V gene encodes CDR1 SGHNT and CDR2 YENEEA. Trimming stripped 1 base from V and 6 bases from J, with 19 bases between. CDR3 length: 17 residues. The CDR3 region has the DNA TGTGCCAGCAGCTTAGGCCCCGGACAGAATTATCGCAATGAGCAGTTCTTC. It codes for CASSLGPGQNYRNEQFF. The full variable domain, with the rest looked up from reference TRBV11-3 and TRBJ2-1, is EAGVVQSPRYKIIEKKQPVAFWCNPISGHNTLYWYLQNLGQGPELLIRYENEEAVDDSQLPKDRFSAERLKGVDSTLKIQPAELGDSAVYLCASSLGPGQNYRNEQFFGPGTRLTVL.

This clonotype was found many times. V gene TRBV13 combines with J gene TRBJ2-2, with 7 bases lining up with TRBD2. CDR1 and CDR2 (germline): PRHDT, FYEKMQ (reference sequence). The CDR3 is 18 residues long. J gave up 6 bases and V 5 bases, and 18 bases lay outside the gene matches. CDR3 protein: CASSNEGGRSNEAGELFF. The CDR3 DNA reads TGTGCCAGCAGCAACGAGGGAGGGAGGAGCAACGAGGCCGGGGAGCTGTTTTTT. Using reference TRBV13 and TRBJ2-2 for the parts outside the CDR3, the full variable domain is AAGVIQSPRHLIKEKRETATLKCYPIPRHDTVYWYQQGPGQDPQFLISFYEKMQSDKGSIPDRFSAQQFSDYHSELNMSSLELGDSALYFCASSNEGGRSNEAGELFFGEGSRLTVL.

CDR3: CASSLDSLGINSPLHF. The CDR3 DNA is TGTGCCAGCAGCTTAGACTCTTTAGGAATCAATTCACCCCTCCACTTT. The rearrangement links TRBV7-9 to TRBJ1-6; D is uncertain. There are 16 residues in the CDR3. V shed 1 base and J shed 7 bases, with 14 bases lying between them. In germline, CDR1 is SEHNR, CDR2 FQNEAQ (reference sequence).

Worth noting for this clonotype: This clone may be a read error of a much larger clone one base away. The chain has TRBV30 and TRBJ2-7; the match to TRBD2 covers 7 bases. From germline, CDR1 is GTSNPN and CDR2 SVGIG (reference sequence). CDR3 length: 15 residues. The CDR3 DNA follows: TGTGCCCGGAGTGTGGGAGGACTAGGAGGCTACGAGCAGTACTTC. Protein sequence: CARSVGGLGGYEQYF.